This T cell receptor (beta chain) derives from a study of blood T cell repertoires in COVID-19. The repertoire was sequenced with immunoSEQ multiplex PCR; TCRdb's copy has only in-frame clones and lacks some. This table has over 200,000 clones, about 91% appearing once. Trimming removed 5 bases from V and 6 bases from J; junction bases left unmatched: 4. The CDR3 consists of 14 residues. Germline CDR1 reads SGHTA; CDR2 reads FQGNSA. The sequencing sample was made of peripheral blood. The sequence was collected from a man aged 25-45 years with acute or convalescent COVID-19. J is TRBJ2-7 and V is TRBV7-2, with 13 bases lining up with TRBD2. The CDR3 here is CASSLGLAGVEQYF. The CDR3 DNA reads as TGTGCCAGCAGCCTCGGACTAGCGGGAGTCGAGCAGTACTTC.